This T cell receptor (beta chain) was sequenced during a study of blood T cell repertoires in COVID-19. Study information: The United States, Italy and Spain were the sources of the acute and convalescent COVID-19 samples.

Generated by immunoSEQ multiplex PCR, the TCRdb table keeps only in-frame clones and is missing some. The data contain about 48,000 clones, about nine tenths of them seen just once; the ten biggest clones take up about 2.5%. This sequence originates from an elderly woman with COVID-19, enrolled during active disease. The sample consisted of peripheral blood.

The CDR3: CASSLVSGTGANGYTF. In DNA, the CDR3 is TGCGCCAGCAGCTTGGTCTCTGGGACAGGGGCGAATGGCTACACCTTC. The V and J genes are TRBV5-1 and TRBJ1-2, with TRBD1 matching over 10 bases. The germline V gene has CDR1 SGHRS and CDR2 YFSETQ. V gave up 0 bases and J gave up 6 bases; unmatched junction bases: 8. The CDR3 loop spans 16 amino acids.